Presented here are 26 T cell receptor beta chains from one specimen sequenced in a study of regulatory T cells in long-lasting Graves disease (dated by TCRdb to 2020 to 2022). The time point label corresponds to: newly diagnosed GD, antithyroid drugs for less than 3 months. RNA was extracted from PBMCs in TRIzol for both TCR sequencing and RNA sequencing. The library relied on multiplex PCR. This sample was sequenced with an Illumina HiSeq 4000. iRepertoire HTBI primers and Arm-PCR amplification of CDR3 regions were used to construct TCR beta libraries. TCRdb redid the processing of the public reads, applying fastp at Q25 and MiXCR, and retained in-frame beta chains. For every CDR3 protein sequence, its rows merge into one entry that carries the most common genes and DNA. This sample is represented by about 220,000 distinct CDR3 sequences; roughly 19% of them were singletons. 10% to 15% of the sample rests with the top ten.

This same sample was also part of a study on T cells in Graves' hyperthyroidism and ophthalmopathy.

This sample comprised peripheral blood mononuclear cells (PBMCs), obtained at new diagnosis, from a patient treated with antithyroid drugs. Receptors originate from a woman younger than 45 with Graves disease. Donor details come from another sample of the same person, matched by shared clones.

This clonotype came up many times. The rearrangement joins TRBV6-2 or TRBV6-3 to TRBJ1-1; 7 bases line up with TRBD1. This CDR3 spans 14 amino acids. V shed 5 bases and J 13 bases; nucleotides not matched to a gene: 16. Germline V CDR1 and CDR2: MNHEY, SVGEGT. The CDR3 loop reads CASSEVGQPLEYFF. CDR3 coding DNA: TGTGCCAGCAGTGAAGTGGGACAGCCCCTCGAGTATTTCTTT.

This clonotype was detected many times. V is TRBV2 and J is TRBJ1-1; TRBD1 matches 8 bases. Germline V CDR1 and CDR2: SNHLY, FYNNEI. V shed 5 bases, J shed 0 bases, and the junction held 5 bases outside the gene matches. The CDR3 sequence is 15 residues long. In DNA form, the CDR3 reads TGTGCCAGCAGTTCGACAGGGGCCTTGAACACTGAAGCTTTCTTT. Encoded protein: CASSSTGALNTEAFF. Based on the CDR3 plus reference TRBV2 and TRBJ1-1, the full variable domain is EPEVTQTPSHQVTQMGQEVILRCVPISNHLYFYWYRQILGQKVEFLVSFYNNEISEKSEIFDDQFSVERPDGSNFTLKIRSTKLEDSAMYFCASSSTGALNTEAFFGQGTRLTVV.

The chain has TRBV6-9 and TRBJ2-2; D might be TRBD1 or TRBD2, each matching 5 bases. Trimming took 3 bases from V and 7 from J, leaving 18 bases between them. The CDR3 runs 16 residues. CDR1 and CDR2 from the germline V gene are MNHGY and SVAAGI. The CDR3 loop reads CASSYSTGGGGGELFF. CDR3 bases: TGTGCCAGCAGTTACTCCACAGGCGGAGGCGGCGGGGAGCTGTTTTTT.

This clonotype came up many times. The rearrangement links TRBV5-4 to TRBJ2-7; D is unresolved. Germline V gene sequence: CDR1 SGHNT, CDR2 YYREEE (reference sequence). The CDR3 sequence is 15 residues long. Trimming pared 1 base from V and 7 bases from J, leaving 18 bases between. The CDR3 protein is CASSLMGGAVWEQYF. For the CDR3, the DNA is TGTGCCAGCAGCTTGATGGGCGGAGCCGTCTGGGAGCAGTACTTC.

This clonotype showed up many times. The chain joins TRBV10-3 to TRBJ2-7; 9 bases agree with TRBD2. The CDR3 consists of 16 residues. Germline trimming cut 2 bases from V and 5 bases from J; bases unmatched to any gene: 10. CDR1 is ENHRY, CDR2 SYGVKD, per germline. The chain's CDR3 is CAISEQGGRVVDEQYF. The CDR3 nucleotides are TGTGCCATCAGTGAGCAGGGCGGGAGGGTTGTCGACGAGCAGTACTTC.

In its sample, this clonotype was seen many times. The rearrangement joins TRBV30 to TRBJ2-1; 7 nucleotides agree with TRBD2. The V and J ends lost 4 bases and 7 bases, in that order; junction bases with no gene match: 10. The CDR3 is 14 amino acids. Germline-derived CDR1 and CDR2 are GTSNPN and SVGIG (reference sequence). DNA of the CDR3: TGTGCCTGGAATACGGGAGGCCGTGAGAATGAGCAGTTCTTC. This encodes CAWNTGGRENEQFF.

The J gene is TRBJ2-7, the V gene TRBV2; D unclear. V was trimmed by 2 bases and J by 5 bases, leaving 10 bases between them. Germline CDR1 SNHLY, CDR2 FYNNEI. The CDR3 extends over 13 amino acids. The CDR3 sequence is CASSESIIHEQYF. For the CDR3, the DNA is TGTGCCAGCAGTGAATCGATTATCCACGAGCAGTACTTC.

This clonotype appeared a single time. This chain joins TRBV28 and TRBJ1-4; TRBD1 is a possible D gene (6 bases). Trimming took off 5 bases at V and 6 bases at J, with 19 bases between the two ends. The germline CDR1 and CDR2 sequences are MDHEN and SYDVKM. The CDR3 loop spans 16 amino acids. The CDR3 spells CASSPRETGAHEKLFF. In DNA, the CDR3 is TGTGCCAGCAGTCCCCGAGAGACAGGCGCCCATGAAAAACTGTTTTTT. The full variable domain, in which reference TRBV28 and TRBJ1-4 provide the parts outside the CDR3, is DVKVTQSSRYLVKRTGEKVFLECVQDMDHENMFWYRQDPGLGLRLIYFSYDVKMKEKGDIPEGYSVSREKKERFSLILESASTNQTSMYLCASSPRETGAHEKLFFGSGTQLSVL.

This clonotype has just a few counts. The rearrangement uses TRBV19 and TRBJ1-6; D remains unclear. Germline V CDR1 and CDR2: LNHDA, SQIVND (reference sequence). The V end lost 2 bases, the J end lost 10 bases, and 9 bases lay between the germline ends. This CDR3 has 13 amino acids. CDR3 sequence (DNA): TGTGCCAGTAGTATAACGGTACAATCACCCCTCCACTTT. This encodes CASSITVQSPLHF.

This clonotype was seen ten or more times. The chain joins TRBV11-3 to TRBJ2-5; 9 bases map to TRBD2. The CDR3 totals 16 residues. In germline, CDR1 is SGHNT, CDR2 YENEEA. Trimming cost V 5 bases and J 5 bases; bases outside gene matches: 12. Written as DNA, the CDR3 is TGTGCCAGCAGCCGTTCCCGACTAGCGGTCACGGAGACCCAGTACTTC. Translated: CASSRSRLAVTETQYF.

In this sample, this clonotype turned up many times. The chain carries TRBV4-1 and TRBJ1-1; D remains ambiguous. CDR1 is MGHRA, CDR2 YSYEKL, per germline. V lost 4 bases to trimming and J lost 0 bases, with 12 bases between them. The CDR3 contains 15 residues. The CDR3 DNA reads as TGCGCCAGCAGCCCTCCGGGGTTAATGAACACTGAAGCTTTCTTT. It translates to CASSPPGLMNTEAFF.

This clonotype came up many times. The chain has TRBV15 and TRBJ1-2; D ambiguous. This CDR3 region has 17 residues. With 0 bases removed from V and 6 bases from J, the gap between germline ends came to 20 bases. CDR1 is LNHNV and CDR2 is YYDKDF in the germline V gene (reference sequence). The CDR3 loop reads CATSRDLSSSWNNGYTF. In DNA form, the CDR3 reads TGTGCCACCAGCAGAGACCTCTCGTCCTCCTGGAACAATGGCTACACCTTC. The full variable domain, in which reference TRBV15 and TRBJ1-2 provide the parts outside the CDR3, is DAMVIQNPRYQVTQFGKPVTLSCSQTLNHNVMYWYQQKSSQAPKLLFHYYDKDFNNEADTPDNFQSRRPNTSFCFLDIRSPGLGDTAMYLCATSRDLSSSWNNGYTFGSGTRLTVV.

This clonotype showed up many times. V gene TRBV9 combines with J gene TRBJ1-1; 7 bases agree with TRBD1. The CDR3 sequence is 14 residues long. Germline V gene lookup returns CDR1 SGDLS and CDR2 YYNGEE. V gave up 5 bases and J gave up 1 base; unmatched junction bases: 5. This CDR3 reads CASSVGTANTEAFF. CDR3 DNA: TGTGCCAGCAGTGTGGGGACAGCGAACACTGAAGCTTTCTTT.

This clonotype was seen many times. The chain employs TRBV4-2 and TRBJ1-1; D gene ambiguous. Deletions cut 1 base from V and 1 base from J, with 13 bases between. The CDR3 contains 16 residues. Germline V gene data show CDR1 as LGHNA and CDR2 as YNFKEQ. As DNA, the CDR3 is TGTGCCAGCAGCCAAGTGGAGGCGAACAGGAACACTGAAGCTTTCTTT. Translated, it gives CASSQVEANRNTEAFF.

This clonotype has ten or more counts. V gene TRBV7-8 combines with J gene TRBJ1-2, with 7 bases aligning to TRBD1. J was trimmed by 8 bases and V by 1 base; bases with no gene match: 7. Germline CDR1 SGHVS, CDR2 FQNEAQ. The CDR3 contains 14 residues. The CDR3 sequence is CASSLVRQGGGYTF. For the CDR3, the DNA is TGTGCCAGCAGCTTAGTCCGCCAGGGGGGAGGCTACACCTTC.

This clonotype was observed at least ten times. The V gene is TRBV12-3 or TRBV12-4, the J gene TRBJ2-5; the D is unclear. The CDR3 consists of 12 residues. V was shortened by 2 bases and J by 3 bases, with 4 bases between the two germline ends. CDR3 nucleotides: TGTGCCAGCAGTTTAAGGGAAGAGACCCAGTACTTC. Translating it yields CASSLREETQYF.

This clonotype was observed many times. V is TRBV3-1 and J is TRBJ1-2; a weak D match, TRBD1 (5 bases). The ends were cut back, 4 bases at V and 8 bases at J, with 11 bases in the middle. The germline CDR1 and CDR2 sequences are LGHDT and YNNKEL (reference sequence). The CDR3 sequence is 12 residues long. DNA for the CDR3: TGTGCCAGCAGCCGAGGGGTAAGCGGCTACACCTTC. It codes for CASSRGVSGYTF.

The sample holds many counts of this clonotype. This chain joins TRBV24-1 and TRBJ2-3; 7 positions agree with TRBD2. Germline V lookup: CDR1 KGHDR, CDR2 SFDVKD. This CDR3 comprises 17 residues. Germline trimming cut 0 bases from V and 0 bases from J; bases unmatched to any gene: 5. The CDR3 is CATSDLEAGTSTDTQYF. The CDR3 nucleotides are TGTGCCACCAGTGATTTGGAAGCGGGGACTAGCACAGATACGCAGTATTTT.

This clonotype occurred many times. V is TRBV20-1 and J is TRBJ1-2, with D maybe TRBD1 (5 bases). Trimming left V 6 bases short and J 2 bases short, with 16 bases between. Looked up from germline, CDR1 is DFQATT and CDR2 is SNEGSKA (reference sequence). CDR3 length: 14 residues. DNA of the CDR3: TGCAGTGCCATCCCTAAGACAGCGAACTATGGCTACACCTTC. This translates into CSAIPKTANYGYTF.

This clonotype has a count of ten or more. The chain is built from TRBV12-3 or TRBV12-4 and TRBJ2-3; TRBD2 aligns across 9 bases. This CDR3 has 15 amino acids. The V segment lost 6 bases and the J segment 5 bases; nucleotides outside the gene matches: 9. DNA for the CDR3: TGTGCCAGCAGCCCTTCTAGCGGGGTGCGAGATACGCAGTATTTT. Protein: CASSPSSGVRDTQYF.

This clonotype was detected many times. The chain has TRBV14 and TRBJ2-7; 7 bases line up with TRBD1. Per the germline V gene, CDR1 is SGHDN and CDR2 is FVKESK. V shed 4 bases, J shed 5 bases, and the junction held 11 bases outside the gene matches. This CDR3 contains 15 residues. CDR3 in amino acids: CASSPFRQGRDEQYF. The CDR3 DNA reads as TGTGCCAGCAGCCCATTCCGACAGGGCAGGGACGAGCAGTACTTC.

This clonotype was seen a handful of times. The chain uses TRBV28 and TRBJ1-3; D gene unclear. This CDR3 contains 12 residues. The V and J ends lost 4 bases and 8 bases respectively, with 9 bases between them. The germline gives CDR1 MDHEN, CDR2 SYDVKM. The CDR3 here is CASSSSGDTIYF. Here the CDR3 DNA reads TGTGCCAGCAGTTCCTCTGGGGACACCATATATTTT.

About this clonotype: This is likely an artifact of a read error, given a far larger clone one base away. V gene TRBV2 combines with J gene TRBJ2-3; no definite D call. The DNA end is a closer match to TRBJ2-1, so the J assignment may be wrong. CDR3 length: 12 residues. Germline V gene lookup returns CDR1 SNHLY and CDR2 FYNNEI. The CDR3 DNA reads TGTGCCAGCAATCACGAGTCCTACGAGCAGTTCTTC. It yields the protein CASNHESYEQFF.

The V and J genes are TRBV11-2 and TRBJ2-7; 12 bases align to TRBD1. V dropped 0 bases and J dropped 5; count of bases not matched to a gene: 11. The CDR3 totals 18 residues. Germline-derived CDR1 and CDR2 are SGHAT and FQNNGV. In nucleotides, the CDR3 is TGTGCCAGCAGCTTAGATACCGGGACAGGGGGCGCGGGTGACGAGCAGTACTTC. It specifies CASSLDTGTGGAGDEQYF.

This clonotype was counted at least ten times. The rearrangement joins TRBV14 to TRBJ2-5, with TRBD2 matching 13 bases. The J call is uncertain, as TRBJ2-1 better fits the DNA end. The CDR3 covers 16 residues. Germline V gives CDR1 SGHDN, CDR2 FVKESK. In DNA form, the CDR3 reads TGTGCCAGCAGCCAGGGACTAGCGGGATTTCTCAATGAGCAGTTCTTC. This codes for CASSQGLAGFLNEQFF.

There are many counts of this clonotype. The chain employs TRBV6-4 and TRBJ1-1, with 10 bases that match TRBD1. Germline V gene data show CDR1 as MRHNA and CDR2 as SNTAGT. V shed 6 bases and J 8 bases; nucleotides not matched to a gene: 6. The length of the CDR3 is 13 residues. The CDR3 spells CASSATGGLEAFF. CDR3 coding DNA: TGTGCCAGCAGCGCGACAGGGGGCTTGGAAGCTTTCTTT.